A selection of T cell receptor beta chains follows, all from one sample in a study of blood T cell repertoires in COVID-19. The method was immunoSEQ multiplex PCR; TCRdb's version includes in-frame clones alone and lacks a portion of them. This table holds 97,000 or so clones, approximately 86% found once. Sequenced material: peripheral blood. All receptors derive from a woman in her 50s with COVID-19, enrolled during active disease. CDR3s include the opening cysteine and the closing phenylalanine or tryptophan. Each record gives: D gene, J gene, CDR3 length, V gene, clone size, CDR3 DNA, CDR3 protein. The D gene is left open where the match is weak. Not every row has a clone size; where given, it reads once, few, many or a size class.

>TRBD2|TRBJ2-3|16|TRBV9|few
TGTGCCAGCAGCGAGACTAGCGGGGTATCAGCAGATACGCAGTATTTT
CASSETSGVSADTQYF
>.|TRBJ1-2|13|TRBV6-2/TRBV6-3|.
TGTGCCAGCAGTCTTACAGGGTTCTATGGCTACACCTTC
CASSLTGFYGYTF
>.|TRBJ2-1|16|TRBV14|.
TGTGCCAGCAGCCAAGATGTGGCTAGCTACAGCAATGAGCAGTTCTTC
CASSQDVASYSNEQFF
>.|TRBJ1-1|13|TRBV27|few
TGTGCCAGCAGTTTATTGGAGGAAACTGAAGCTTTCTTT
CASSLLEETEAFF
>.|TRBJ2-3|12|TRBV20-1|.
TGCAGTGCTAGTCCAGGATCAGATACGCAGTATTTT
CSASPGSDTQYF
>.|TRBJ1-5|17|TRBV28|.
TGTGCCAGCAGTTTTTCGGTGGGGCCGGGTTACTTTCAGCCCCAGCATTTT
CASSFSVGPGYFQPQHF
>.|TRBJ2-7|14|TRBV4-1|.
TGCGCCAGCAGCCACCGTGGCGGAACCTACGAGCAGTACTTC
CASSHRGGTYEQYF
>TRBD2|TRBJ2-7|16|TRBV5-1|.
TGCGCCAGCAGCTTGGCGCTAGCGGGGGGCCAATACGAGCAGTACTTC
CASSLALAGGQYEQYF
>.|TRBJ2-5|11|TRBV5-1|once
TGCGCCAGCAGCTCACAAGAGACCCAGTACTTC
CASSSQETQYF
>TRBD1|TRBJ1-2|18|TRBV18|.
TGTGCCAGCTCACCAAAGGACAGGGCCAATTTGTCTAACTATGGCTACACCTTC
CASSPKDRANLSNYGYTF
>.|TRBJ1-2|15|TRBV3-1/TRBV3-2|.
TGTGCCAGCAGCCAAACTTCGGGGGCTAACTATGGCTACACCTTC
CASSQTSGANYGYTF
>TRBD1|TRBJ1-4|14|TRBV6-5|.
TGTGCCAGCAGTTCCGGGACAGGGGATGAAAAACTGTTTTTT
CASSSGTGDEKLFF
>.|TRBJ1-4|15|TRBV28|.
TGTGCCAGCAGTTTAAAAACAACCTCATGGGAAAAACTGTTTTTT
CASSLKTTSWEKLFF
>.|TRBJ1-5|15|TRBV28|.
TGTGCCAGCACCTGGGGACAATCTAGCAATCAGCCCCAGCATTTT
CASTWGQSSNQPQHF
>TRBD1|TRBJ1-6|16|TRBV10-3|.
TGTGCCATCAGTGACTCCGACAGGGTCACGAATTCACCCCTCCACTTT
CAISDSDRVTNSPLHF
>.|TRBJ2-6|16|TRBV4-2|.
TGTGCCAGCAGCCAAGTCGGACACTCTGGGGCCAACGTCCTGACTTTC
CASSQVGHSGANVLTF
>TRBD1|TRBJ1-6|18|TRBV28|.
TGTGCCAGCAGTCAGGGGACAGGGGTTTTAGCTTATATTTCACCCCTCCACTTT
CASSQGTGVLAYISPLHF
>.|TRBJ2-7|14|TRBV5-1|once
TGCGCCAGCAGCCCCGTTTCGGGGACCTACGAGCAGTACTTC
CASSPVSGTYEQYF
>.|TRBJ2-7|11|TRBV7-9|.
TGTGCCAGCAGCTTCCAATACGAGCAGTACTTC
CASSFQYEQYF
>TRBD1|TRBJ1-6|16|TRBV9|once
TGTGCCAGCAGCGGATACCGACAGGGGGCGAATTCACCCCTCCACTTT
CASSGYRQGANSPLHF
>TRBD1|TRBJ2-7|13|TRBV7-3|once
TGTGCCAGCAGCTTAATGTCAGGGGGAGAGCAGTACTTC
CASSLMSGGEQYF
>.|TRBJ1-4|15|TRBV7-9|few
TGTGCCAGCAGCTCATCCGGGACAAGTAATGAAAAACTGTTTTTT
CASSSSGTSNEKLFF
>TRBD2|TRBJ2-7|19|TRBV11-2|.
TGTGCCAGCAGCTTCCGTCGGATTTTAGCGGGGGTAAGCTCCTACGAGCAGTACTTC
CASSFRRILAGVSSYEQYF
>TRBD1|TRBJ2-3|13|TRBV5-1|.
TGCGCCAGCAGCCCACAGGGGGCAGATACGCAGTATTTT
CASSPQGADTQYF
>.|TRBJ2-7|15|TRBV19|.
TGTGCCAGTAGTTACAGGTCGGGTCGTAACTACGAGCAGTACTTC
CASSYRSGRNYEQYF
>TRBD2|TRBJ2-5|14|TRBV5-6|.
TGTGCCAGCAGCTTCGGGGGGGCCGGCGAGACCCAGTACTTC
CASSFGGAGETQYF
>TRBD1|TRBJ2-1|13|TRBV10-3|.
TGTGCCATTCGCTCCGGGACAGGGGATGAGCAGTTCTTC
CAIRSGTGDEQFF
>.|TRBJ1-1|14|TRBV4-2|.
TGTGCCAGCAGCCCGCGGGAAGTGAACACTGAAGCTTTCTTT
CASSPREVNTEAFF
>.|TRBJ1-6|16|TRBV6-5|.
TGTGCCAGCAGTTCAGGGGATACCACCTATAATTCACCCCTCCACTTT
CASSSGDTTYNSPLHF
>.|TRBJ2-2|12|TRBV6-5|.
TGTGCCAGCAAAAGGGGAACCGGGGAGCTGTTTTTT
CASKRGTGELFF
>TRBD2|TRBJ2-2|17|TRBV6-1|.
TGTGCCAGCAGTGGTCTAAGCGGGGGGCCGAACACCGGGGAGCTGTTTTTT
CASSGLSGGPNTGELFF
>TRBD1|TRBJ2-7|14|TRBV5-4|.
TGTGCCAGCAGCTTACAGACAGGGGGCTACGAGCAGTACTTC
CASSLQTGGYEQYF
>.|TRBJ2-7|15|TRBV7-6|.
TGTGCCAGCAGCTTAGTGGGGGGGGGCGAGGACGAGCAGTACTTC
CASSLVGGGEDEQYF
>.|TRBJ2-7|14|TRBV4-2|.
TGTGCCAGCAGCCAAGAGGACAGTTCCTACGAGCAGTACTTC
CASSQEDSSYEQYF
>.|TRBJ2-5|14|TRBV5-1|.
TGCGCCAGCAGCTTGCTGACCCCGGAGGAGACCCAGTACTTC
CASSLLTPEETQYF
>TRBD1|TRBJ1-2|13|TRBV5-5|.
TGTGCCAGCAGTTCGACAGGGGGACAGGGCTACACCTTC
CASSSTGGQGYTF
>.|TRBJ1-1|15|TRBV25-1|.
TGTGCCAGCAGTGAATCAGGGGTGGGACACACTGAAGCTTTCTTT
CASSESGVGHTEAFF
>.|TRBJ1-3|14|TRBV7-9|.
TGTGCCAGCAGCTTGAAGAGCTCTGGAAACACCATATATTTT
CASSLKSSGNTIYF
>.|TRBJ1-1|16|TRBV19|.
TGTGCCAGTAGTAATTTGCAGGGGCCGGCGAACACTGAAGCTTTCTTT
CASSNLQGPANTEAFF
>TRBD1|TRBJ2-5|14|TRBV6-6|.
TGTGCCAGCAGTTTCCTGACAGGGCTTGAGACCCAGTACTTC
CASSFLTGLETQYF
>.|TRBJ2-4|15|TRBV7-2|.
TGTGCCAGCAGCTTGACACAGATAGCCAAAAACATTCAGTACTTC
CASSLTQIAKNIQYF
>TRBD1|TRBJ2-5|15|TRBV5-4|once
TGTGCCAGCAGCGCCCGGACAGGAGGACAAGAGACCCAGTACTTC
CASSARTGGQETQYF
>TRBD1|TRBJ2-7|15|TRBV25-1|.
TGTGCCAGCAGTGAATTGACAGGGGGGGGCTACGAGCAGTACTTC
CASSELTGGGYEQYF
>.|TRBJ1-1|15|TRBV2|.
TGTGCCAGCAGTGACAGGGCCTGGATTAGCACTGAAGCTTTCTTT
CASSDRAWISTEAFF
>.|TRBJ2-7|11|TRBV28|.
TGTGCCAGCAGCCCAGGCCGCGAGCAGTACTTC
CASSPGREQYF
>.|TRBJ1-1|14|TRBV5-4|once
TGTGCCAGCAGCTTGGTAGGGGGGGGCACTGAAGCTTTCTTT
CASSLVGGGTEAFF
>.|TRBJ2-3|14|TRBV29-1|.
TGCAGCGCACCACCTAGCGCAAGCACAGATACGCAGTATTTT
CSAPPSASTDTQYF
>TRBD1|TRBJ2-7|17|TRBV24-1|once
TGTGCCACCAGTGAGGGTGGGACAGGGGCCAACTCCTACGAGCAGTACTTC
CATSEGGTGANSYEQYF
>.|TRBJ2-5|14|TRBV9|.
TGTGCCAGCAGCGTAGCAGGCGGGGTGGAGACCCAGTACTTC
CASSVAGGVETQYF
>.|TRBJ2-3|15|TRBV27|.
TGTGCCAGCAGGGACGGGGATGCTAGCACAGATACGCAGTATTTT
CASRDGDASTDTQYF
>TRBD1|TRBJ1-5|15|TRBV7-9|.
TGTGCCAGCAGCTTAGTGGACAGGGGCAATCAGCCCCAGCATTTT
CASSLVDRGNQPQHF
>TRBD2|TRBJ2-1|16|TRBV28|once
TGTGCCAGCAGTTCCGGGACTAGCGGGGGGGACGGTGAGCAGTTCTTC
CASSSGTSGGDGEQFF
>TRBD1|TRBJ2-7|14|TRBV5-1|.
TGCGCCAGCAGCTTAAGACAGGGGGACTACGAGCAGTACTTC
CASSLRQGDYEQYF